This entry is about one TCR beta chain. CDR3 length: 16 residues. CDR1 is GTSNPN, CDR2 SVGIG, per germline (reference sequence). Deletions cut 4 bases from V and 2 bases from J, with 18 bases between. These data come from a study of blood T cell repertoires in COVID-19. At the level of the study: Specimens from acute and convalescent COVID-19 originated in the United States, Italy and Spain. T cells, B-cell-depleted T cells, or PBMCs supplied cDNA or gDNA.

The assay was immunoSEQ multiplex PCR, and TCRdb's table has in-frame clones only and misses some. The sample shows roughly 260,000 clones, about 89% of them seen only once. J is TRBJ1-3 and V is TRBV30; D is perhaps TRBD1 (6 bases). What was sequenced was PBMCs or T cells enriched from blood (not recorded which). This TCR was recovered from a woman between 18 and 29 years old who had recovered from COVID-19. The CDR3 DNA follows: TGTGCCTGGAAAACGCAGGGGACGGCGACTGGAAACACCATATATTTT. Translated: CAWKTQGTATGNTIYF.